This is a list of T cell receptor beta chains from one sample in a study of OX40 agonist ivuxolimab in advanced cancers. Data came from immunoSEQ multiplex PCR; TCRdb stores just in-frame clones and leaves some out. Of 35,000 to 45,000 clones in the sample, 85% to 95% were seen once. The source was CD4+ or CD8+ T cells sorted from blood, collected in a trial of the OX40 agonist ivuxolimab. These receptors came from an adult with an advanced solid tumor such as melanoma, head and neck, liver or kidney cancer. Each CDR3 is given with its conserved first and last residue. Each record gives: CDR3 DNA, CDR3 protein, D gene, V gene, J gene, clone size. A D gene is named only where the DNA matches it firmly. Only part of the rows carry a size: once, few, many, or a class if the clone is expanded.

CDR3 DNA: TGTGCCAGCAGTAACCCACGGAATGAGCAGTTCTTC
CDR3 protein: CASSNPRNEQFF
D gene: NA
V gene: TRBV6-6
J gene: TRBJ2-1
clone size: NA

CDR3 DNA: TGTGCCAGCAGCTCGGGGGGGGCAGGAGTCTACGAGCAGTACTTC
CDR3 protein: CASSSGGAGVYEQYF
D gene: TRBD2
V gene: TRBV5-7
J gene: TRBJ2-7
clone size: once

CDR3 DNA: TGTGCCAGCAGCCTCATCCGGGACTACGAGCAGTACTTC
CDR3 protein: CASSLIRDYEQYF
D gene: NA
V gene: TRBV2
J gene: TRBJ2-7
clone size: NA

CDR3 DNA: TGCGCCAGCAGCCTTCAAAGGGCGGACGAGCAGTACTTC
CDR3 protein: CASSLQRADEQYF
D gene: NA
V gene: TRBV4-1
J gene: TRBJ2-7
clone size: NA

CDR3 DNA: TGTGCCAGCAGTCCGGGACTAGATGCAGATACGCAGTATTTT
CDR3 protein: CASSPGLDADTQYF
D gene: TRBD2
V gene: TRBV6-4
J gene: TRBJ2-3
clone size: few

CDR3 DNA: TGTGCCAGCAGTTTACAGGGAACTTCCTACGAGCAGTACTTC
CDR3 protein: CASSLQGTSYEQYF
D gene: NA
V gene: TRBV27
J gene: TRBJ2-7
clone size: NA

CDR3 DNA: TGTGCCAGCAGCGTAGAGGGCCACGGCGGGGATGGCTACACCTTC
CDR3 protein: CASSVEGHGGDGYTF
D gene: NA
V gene: TRBV9
J gene: TRBJ1-2
clone size: few

CDR3 DNA: TGTGCCAGCAGCGTAGGAGGGGACAGCTCCTACAATGAGCAGTTCTTC
CDR3 protein: CASSVGGDSSYNEQFF
D gene: TRBD1
V gene: TRBV9
J gene: TRBJ2-1
clone size: NA

CDR3 DNA: TGCGCCAGCAGCTGGACAGGGGTTGAGAACACTGAAGCTTTCTTT
CDR3 protein: CASSWTGVENTEAFF
D gene: TRBD1
V gene: TRBV5-1
J gene: TRBJ1-1
clone size: NA

CDR3 DNA: TGCGCCAGCAGCCAGTCCGTTGGGGTGGGCGGGGAGACCCAGTACTTC
CDR3 protein: CASSQSVGVGGETQYF
D gene: NA
V gene: TRBV4-1
J gene: TRBJ2-5
clone size: NA

CDR3 DNA: TGCGCCAGCAGCCAAGATGGGATTACTGAAGCTTTCTTT
CDR3 protein: CASSQDGITEAFF
D gene: NA
V gene: TRBV4-3
J gene: TRBJ1-1
clone size: NA